The 17 T cell receptor beta chains below were found in one sample sequenced in a study of T-cell memory formation after mild COVID-19. TCRdb redid the calling of the 5' RACE reads with MiXCR, one entry per CDR3 protein. The repertoire consists of tens of thousands of distinct CDR3 sequences, with around 15% occurring once and the leading ten covering around 29%. Sequencing input: PBMCs or a T cell subset sorted from them (not recorded which). The receptors were sampled from an adult woman who had mild COVID-19 (a few samples of this study predate the infection). Cell type and time point are not known.

This clonotype turned up a few times. The rearrangement joins TRBV6-6 to TRBJ2-2; D gene uncertain. V was clipped by 0 bases and J by 5 bases, with 4 bases between them. This CDR3 has 13 amino acids. The germline V gene encodes CDR1 MNHNY and CDR2 SVGAGI (reference sequence). CDR3 region: CASSYSGTGELFF. CDR3 DNA: TGTGCCAGCAGTTACTCTGGAACCGGGGAGCTGTTTTTT.

The chain links TRBV7-8 to TRBJ2-1; D not resolved. Germline V CDR1 and CDR2: SGHVS, FQNEAQ. With 6 bases removed from V and 5 bases from J, the gap between germline ends came to 14 bases. The CDR3 runs 14 residues. The CDR3, as DNA: TGTGCCAGCAGTTCAGTACCGGCCAACAATGAGCAGTTCTTC. This encodes CASSSVPANNEQFF.

This clonotype has only a few counts. This chain uses TRBV9 with TRBJ2-2, with D perhaps matching TRBD2 (5 bases). The CDR3 runs 16 residues. Per germline, CDR1 SGDLS and CDR2 YYNGEE. Between the trimmed V and J ends, which lost 3 bases and 2 bases, there was a span of 14 bases. CDR3 loop: CASSASLTRNTGELFF. CDR3 nucleotides: TGTGCCAGCAGCGCGTCCTTAACTAGAAACACCGGGGAGCTGTTTTTT.

J is TRBJ2-3 and V is TRBV5-1, with unresolved D. V lost 2 bases to trimming and J lost 0 bases, with 22 bases between them. CDR3 length equals 19 residues. Germline values: CDR1 SGHRS, CDR2 YFSETQ. This CDR3 is CASSLRMVGAPTSTDTQYF. The CDR3 coding sequence is TGCGCCAGCAGCTTACGAATGGTAGGAGCTCCAACTAGCACAGATACGCAGTATTTT.

This clonotype was found many times. V is TRBV29-1 and J is TRBJ2-7; no definite D call. The CDR3 covers 13 residues. The germline V and J ends were trimmed by 0 bases and 2 bases, with 8 bases remaining between them. Germline V lookup: CDR1 SQVTM, CDR2 ANQGSEA. The CDR3 nucleotides read TGCAGCGTTGAAGATGGTATGACCTACGAGCAGTACTTC. Amino acid sequence: CSVEDGMTYEQYF.

This clonotype was counted a few times. Since the CDR3 does not end with the conserved phenylalanine or tryptophan, this likely comes from a read error. Because the CDR3's place on the DNA is in doubt, the DNA is left out and the CDR3 is given as listed by TCRdb. The chain carries TRBV30 and TRBJ2-3; the DNA was not used to check the table's D call, TRBD2. Termini included, the CDR3 measures 16 amino acids. Per germline, CDR1 GTSNPN and CDR2 SVGIG (reference sequence). CDR3 sequence reads: CAWSSPGLADKYPLYT.

The chain carries TRBV4-1 and TRBJ2-3; 13 bases agree with TRBD2. Trimming removed 0 bases from V and 6 bases from J; junction bases left unmatched: 18. Germline CDR1 is MGHRA and CDR2 is YSYEKL. This CDR3 is built from 21 residues. The CDR3 loop reads CASSQDRQQGLAGLGTDTQYF. The CDR3 DNA reads TGCGCCAGCAGCCAAGATCGACAGCAGGGACTAGCGGGGTTAGGGACGGATACGCAGTATTTT.

In its sample, this clonotype was seen many times. CDR3 loop: CASSQGGTSGKTGELFF. In DNA, the CDR3 is TGTGCCAGCAGCCAAGGAGGGACTAGCGGGAAAACCGGGGAGCTGTTTTTT. This rearrangement joins TRBV4-2 to TRBJ2-2, with 13 bases identical to TRBD2. Losses at the gene ends were 1 base for V and 5 bases for J; bases not matched to a gene: 4. Germline V gene data show CDR1 as LGHNA and CDR2 as YNFKEQ. The CDR3 runs 17 residues.

The gene calls are TRBV5-1 and TRBJ2-4; 9 bases map to TRBD1. CDR3 length: 18 amino acids. The V segment lost 4 bases and the J segment 5 bases; nucleotides outside the gene matches: 16. The germline CDR1 and CDR2 sequences are SGHRS and YFSETQ. The CDR3 protein is CASSALPLDRGGQNIQYF. CDR3 sequence (DNA): TGCGCCAGCAGCGCACTACCCTTGGACAGGGGAGGCCAAAACATTCAGTACTTC.

This chain joins TRBV12-3 or TRBV12-4 and TRBJ2-5; 15 positions agree with TRBD2. The CDR3 runs 15 residues. V gave up 5 bases and J gave up 5 bases; unmatched junction bases: 3. The CDR3 bases are TGTGCCAGCAGTCCCGGGACTAGCGGGAGGGAGACCCAGTACTTC. Translation gives CASSPGTSGRETQYF.

This clonotype has a handful of counts. The chain carries TRBV27 and TRBJ2-1, with 8 bases matching TRBD2. The CDR3 has 13 residues. J lost 9 bases, V lost 5 bases, and 6 bases had no gene match. Looked up from germline, CDR1 is MNHEY and CDR2 is SMNVEV (reference sequence). The CDR3 loop is CASSPSGSGEQFF. CDR3 nucleotide sequence: TGTGCCAGCAGTCCCAGCGGGAGCGGTGAGCAGTTCTTC.

The rearrangement joins TRBV24-1 to TRBJ2-3, with 7 bases matching TRBD2. This CDR3 region has 16 residues. J gave up 2 bases and V 1 base, and 5 bases lay outside the gene matches. CDR1 and CDR2 from the germline V gene are KGHDR and SFDVKD. The CDR3 nucleotides read TGTGCCACCAGTGATTTAGCGGGGAGGAACACAGATACGCAGTATTTT. Protein product: CATSDLAGRNTDTQYF.

The chain couples TRBV12-5 to TRBJ2-1; D unresolved. The V gene lost 2 bases and the J gene lost 6 bases, with 14 bases spanning the gap. Germline V CDR1 and CDR2: LGHNT, FRNRAP. The CDR3 totals 15 residues. The CDR3 loop reads CASGLSSVSGNEQFF. CDR3 nucleotide sequence: TGTGCTAGTGGTTTGAGTTCCGTTTCGGGCAATGAGCAGTTCTTC.

The J gene is TRBJ1-1, the V gene TRBV7-3; TRBD1 aligns across 10 bases. CDR1 is SGHTA and CDR2 is FQGTGA in the germline V gene. The ends lost 5 bases at V and 6 bases at J; junction bases unmatched: 6. The CDR3 length is 14 residues. CDR3 DNA sequence: TGTGCCAGCAGCCCCGGGACAGGGGTTCCTGAAGCTTTCTTT. The encoded protein is CASSPGTGVPEAFF.

The table lists this clonotype with a few counts. The chain is built from TRBV5-6 and TRBJ2-1; 9 nucleotides agree with TRBD1. Germline V CDR1 and CDR2: SGHDT, YYEEEE. V dropped 2 bases and J dropped 10; count of bases not matched to a gene: 1. The CDR3 covers 12 residues. CDR3 sequence (DNA): TGTGCCAGCAGCTTCGGGACAGGGGAGCAGTTCTTC. It is translated as CASSFGTGEQFF.

The gene calls are TRBV29-1 and TRBJ2-2; the match to TRBD1 covers 8 bases. CDR3 size: 15 residues. Germline trimming cut 1 base from V and 7 bases from J; bases unmatched to any gene: 8. Germline CDR1 is SQVTM and CDR2 is ANQGSEA. The CDR3 sequence: CSVEGTGYNGGELFF. The CDR3 region has the DNA TGCAGCGTTGAAGGGACAGGGTATAACGGCGGGGAGCTGTTTTTT.

The chain has TRBV5-1 and TRBJ2-5; 7 nucleotides match TRBD1. The trim removed 5 bases at V and 4 bases at J, leaving 5 bases unmatched. Per the germline V gene, CDR1 is SGHRS and CDR2 is YFSETQ. This CDR3 contains 13 residues. DNA of the CDR3: TGCGCCAGCAGGCCGACAGGGACAGAGACCCAGTACTTC. Protein: CASRPTGTETQYF.